These 30 T cell receptor beta chains share one sample of origin, sequenced in a study of blood T cells in healthy people across ages. With a J-beta primer mix and a sample-barcoded 5' primer, a second PCR ran about 7 to 12 cycles. TCRdb recomputed calls from the 5' RACE reads with MiXCR, one row per CDR3 protein. The table records about 1,800,000 distinct CDR3 sequences, 28% of them present only once. The sample taken for sequencing was blood. The receptors come from a woman in her twenties or thirties in good health.

The rearrangement links TRBV29-1 to TRBJ2-2; D is perhaps TRBD1 (7 bases). Deletions cut 5 bases from V and 4 bases from J, with 14 bases between. Germline CDR1 SQVTM, CDR2 ANQGSEA. This CDR3 contains 14 residues. As DNA, the CDR3 is TGCAGCGTTACGGAGGGGGCGCCCACCGGGGAGCTGTTTTTT. Translated, it gives CSVTEGAPTGELFF.

This clonotype was detected many times. The rearrangement links TRBV6-1 to TRBJ2-7, with 8 bases that match TRBD2. The V segment lost 8 bases and the J segment 0 bases; nucleotides outside the gene matches: 9. Germline lookup yields CDR1 MNHNS and CDR2 SASEGT. The CDR3 runs to 15 residues. CDR3 sequence (DNA): TGTGCCAGCGAAGTAGCGGGATTTACCTCCTACGAGCAGTACTTC. This codes for CASEVAGFTSYEQYF.

Comment on this clonotype: Without the conserved terminal phenylalanine or tryptophan, this CDR3 likely stems from a read error. The V and J genes are TRBV3-1 and TRBJ1-2, with D tentatively TRBD1 (5 bases). CDR3 length equals 15 residues. From germline, CDR1 is LGHDT and CDR2 YNNKEL (reference sequence). Trimming shortened V by 1 base and J by 2 bases, and 11 bases separated the two germline ends. The CDR3, as DNA: TGTGCCAGCAGCCAAGTTGCAGGGCCCAACTATGGCTACACCTTA. Translated, it gives CASSQVAGPNYGYTL.

This clonotype was counted a few times. This chain connects TRBV29-1 to TRBJ2-5, with D maybe TRBD1 (7 bases). CDR1 and CDR2 from the germline V gene are SQVTM and ANQGSEA. The V end lost 0 bases, the J end lost 5 bases, and 16 bases lay between the germline ends. This CDR3 contains 15 residues. The CDR3: CSVEDTKQGGETQYF. In DNA form, the CDR3 reads TGCAGCGTTGAAGACACGAAGCAGGGGGGTGAGACCCAGTACTTC.

The CDR3 coding sequence is TGTGCCACAGGACAGGGGGACGATAACTATGGCTACACCTTC. It specifies CATGQGDDNYGYTF. This rearrangement joins TRBV10-3 to TRBJ1-2; 10 nucleotides match TRBD1. The CDR3 is made up of 14 amino acids. CDR1 and CDR2 (germline): ENHRY, SYGVKD. V shed 10 bases and J 1 base; nucleotides not matched to a gene: 6.

This clonotype turned up a few times. The chain couples TRBV7-2 to TRBJ2-1; 10 bases are a match to TRBD2. The CDR3 is 14 residues long. After removal of 0 bases from V and 9 bases from J, the junction contained 2 bases not matched to a gene. Germline CDR1 and CDR2: SGHTA and FQGNSA. The CDR3 DNA reads as TGTGCCAGCAGCTTAGCAACTAGCGGGACTGAGCAGTTCTTC. Its translation is CASSLATSGTEQFF. Full variable domain (missing parts from reference TRBV7-2 and TRBJ2-1): GAGVSQSPSNKVTEKGKDVELRCDPISGHTALYWYRQSLGQGLEFLIYFQGNSAPDKSGLPSDRFSAERTGGSVSTLTIQRTQQEDSAVYLCASSLATSGTEQFFGPGTRLTVL.

This chain links TRBV5-6 with TRBJ2-7; D unclear. The CDR3 length is 14 residues. V was pared by 3 bases and J by 4 bases, with 14 bases between. Germline loops: CDR1 SGHDT, CDR2 YYEEEE. CDR3 sequence reads: CASSYGARIYEQYF. The CDR3 bases are TGTGCCAGCAGCTACGGCGCCAGGATTTACGAGCAGTACTTC.

There are a few counts of this clonotype. V usage is TRBV12-3 or TRBV12-4 and J usage is TRBJ2-1; unclear D gene. CDR3 length: 14 residues. Trimming pared 3 bases from V and 8 bases from J, leaving 14 bases between. The CDR3 sequence: CASSFPRGADEQFF. DNA for the CDR3: TGTGCCAGCAGTTTCCCCCGCGGCGCCGATGAGCAGTTCTTC.

The chain employs TRBV5-1 and TRBJ1-6; the D is unclear. Germline CDR1 is SGHRS and CDR2 is YFSETQ. V was pared by 4 bases and J by 10 bases, with 21 bases between. The CDR3 covers 16 residues. CDR3 DNA: TGCGCCAGCAGCCGAACCGTGATTAGGCAAGAATCACCCCTCCACTTT. Encoded protein: CASSRTVIRQESPLHF. The full variable domain, with the rest looked up from reference TRBV5-1 and TRBJ1-6, is KAGVTQTPRYLIKTRGQQVTLSCSPISGHRSVSWYQQTPGQGLQFLFEYFSETQRNKGNFPGRFSGRQFSNSRSEMNVSTLELGDSALYLCASSRTVIRQESPLHFGNGTRLTVT.

This clonotype showed up many times. V and J are TRBV10-2 and TRBJ2-4; unclear D gene. Germline V CDR1 and CDR2: WSHSY, SAAADI. V was pared by 1 base and J by 0 bases, with 13 bases between. The CDR3 sequence is 17 residues long. CDR3 region: CASSEYATSSAKNIQYF. The CDR3 nucleotides are TGCGCCAGCAGTGAGTACGCCACCTCCTCAGCCAAAAACATTCAGTACTTC.

Many counts were recorded for this clonotype. V and J are TRBV28 and TRBJ2-5, with D maybe TRBD1 (5 bases). The V gene lost 2 bases and the J gene lost 3 bases, with 7 bases spanning the gap. Germline V CDR1 and CDR2: MDHEN, SYDVKM. The CDR3 loop spans 13 amino acids. This CDR3 is CASSLGAEETQYF. The CDR3 coding sequence is TGTGCCAGCAGTTTAGGGGCAGAAGAGACCCAGTACTTC.

The sample holds many counts of this clonotype. The chain recombines TRBV7-9 with TRBJ2-3; TRBD2 matches 13 bases. This CDR3 is 16 amino acids long. The V gene's germline CDR1 is SEHNR and CDR2 FQNEAQ (reference sequence). With V trimmed by 4 bases and J by 6 bases, 7 bases remained unmatched. In nucleotides, the CDR3 is TGTGCCAGCAGCTCTGGACTAGCGGGAGCCGGGGATACGCAGTATTTT. Its translation is CASSSGLAGAGDTQYF. Using reference TRBV7-9 and TRBJ2-3 for the parts outside the CDR3, the full variable domain is DTGVSQNPRHKITKRGQNVTFRCDPISEHNRLYWYRQTLGQGPEFLTYFQNEAQLEKSRLLSDRFSAERPKGSFSTLEIQRTEQGDSAMYLCASSSGLAGAGDTQYFGPGTRLTVL.

This clonotype appeared many times. This chain links TRBV18 with TRBJ1-2, with no clear D. This CDR3 has 16 residues. With 3 bases removed from V and 5 bases from J, the gap between germline ends came to 19 bases. Germline loops: CDR1 KGHSH, CDR2 LQKENI. CDR3 amino acids: CASSPHPPDSSYGYTF. CDR3 sequence (DNA): TGTGCCAGCTCACCTCACCCCCCGGATTCCTCTTATGGCTACACCTTC.

The chain joins TRBV6-5 to TRBJ2-2, with no clear D. This CDR3 is built from 14 residues. The V and J ends lost 3 bases and 2 bases respectively, with 7 bases between them. Germline V gene lookup returns CDR1 MNHEY and CDR2 SVGAGI. The CDR3, as DNA: TGTGCCAGCAGTTATACGCTCAACACCGGGGAGCTGTTTTTT. Encoded protein: CASSYTLNTGELFF.

This clonotype occurred a few times. A much larger clone lies one base from this, so it may be a read error. The chain joins TRBV29-1 to TRBJ1-2; 8 bases match TRBD1. The CDR3 runs to 14 residues. CDR1 and CDR2 (germline): SQVTM, ANQGSEA. Trimming at V came to 7 bases and at J to 4 bases, leaving 11 bases not matched to a gene. CDR3 coding DNA: TGCAGCGGGCGAACCGGGACAGGAAGCTATGGCTACACCTTC. Translation: CSGRTGTGSYGYTF.

This clonotype has ten or more counts. V and J are TRBV27 and TRBJ2-1; 9 nucleotides agree with TRBD1. The junction had 1 base not matched to a gene; V was cut back by 6 bases and J by 4 bases. Germline V gene lookup returns CDR1 MNHEY and CDR2 SMNVEV (reference sequence). The CDR3 runs 13 residues. DNA of the CDR3: TGTGCCAGCAGGGACAGGGGTTACAATGAGCAGTTCTTC. This translates into CASRDRGYNEQFF.

This clonotype showed up just a few times. This chain links TRBV6-5 with TRBJ1-4, with D perhaps matching TRBD1 (5 bases). Germline CDR1 MNHEY, CDR2 SVGAGI. CDR3 size: 12 residues. With 4 bases removed from V and 10 bases from J, the gap between germline ends came to 10 bases. As DNA, the CDR3 is TGTGCCAGCAGTTCCCTGGGGGGAAAACTGTTTTTT. Translated: CASSSLGGKLFF.

This clonotype appeared a few times. The chain joins TRBV25-1 to TRBJ2-3; weak D call: TRBD2 (6 bases). The CDR3 contains 15 residues. From germline, CDR1 is MGHDK and CDR2 SYGVNS. V dropped 3 bases and J dropped 3 bases, with 13 bases sitting between them. The CDR3 region is CASSEGGKRTDTQYF. The CDR3 region has the DNA TGTGCCAGCAGTGAGGGGGGAAAGAGGACAGATACGCAGTATTTT.

This clonotype was recorded once. CDR3 sequence: CASSGMGGGNQPQHF. The CDR3 coding sequence is TGTGCCAGCAGTGGGATGGGGGGCGGTAATCAGCCCCAGCATTTT. The genes are TRBV2 and TRBJ1-5; a weak D match, TRBD1 (6 bases). Trimming cost V 4 bases and J 4 bases, with 14 bases left between them. CDR3 length: 15 residues. Per germline, CDR1 SNHLY and CDR2 FYNNEI.

V usage is TRBV20-1 and J usage is TRBJ1-5, with 10 positions matching TRBD1. V trimming: 0 bases; J trimming: 3 bases; junction bases outside the gene matches: 8. The germline CDR1 and CDR2 sequences are DFQATT and SNEGSKA (reference sequence). The length of the CDR3 is 17 residues. CDR3 region: CSARDGGTGALNQPQHF. The CDR3 DNA reads TGCAGTGCTAGAGATGGTGGGACAGGGGCTCTCAATCAGCCCCAGCATTTT.

The chain recombines TRBV7-9 with TRBJ2-7, with 7 bases lining up with TRBD1. The CDR3 has 15 amino acids. After removal of 1 base from V and 2 bases from J, the junction contained 5 bases not matched to a gene. Germline CDR1 is SEHNR and CDR2 is FQNEAQ (reference sequence). CDR3 sequence: CASSLGWDRPYEQYF. For the CDR3, the DNA is TGTGCCAGCAGCTTAGGGTGGGACAGACCCTACGAGCAGTACTTC.

The chain is built from TRBV6-2 or TRBV6-3 and TRBJ2-4, with D perhaps given as TRBD1 or TRBD2 (5 bases each). Trimming left V 8 bases short and J 14 bases short, with 16 bases between. CDR3 length equals 11 residues. Germline CDR1 and CDR2: MNHEY and SVGEGT. This chain's CDR3 is CASGSGPAEYF. DNA of the CDR3: TGTGCCAGCGGCTCGGGACCAGCGGAGTACTTC.

In the case of this clonotype: A single base separates this from a much larger clone, so it may be a read error. The chain links TRBV6-5 to TRBJ2-1; D is ambiguous. This CDR3 has 14 residues. Germline values: CDR1 MNHEY, CDR2 SVGAGI. The CDR3 DNA is TGTGCCGGCAGTTACTCGAAAGTATCCCGTGAGCAGTTCTTC. Amino acid sequence: CAGSYSKVSREQFF.

For this clonotype: Since a much larger clone is just one base distant, this may be a read error. The chain links TRBV29-1 to TRBJ2-1, with D perhaps TRBD1 (6 bases). Looked up from germline, CDR1 is SQVTM and CDR2 is ANQGSEA. V was cut by 8 bases and J by 1 base, with 21 bases left in between. The CDR3 has 16 amino acids. This CDR3 is CSPQGPRGKSYNEQFF. CDR3 sequence (DNA): TGCAGCCCGCAGGGGCCCCGCGGTAAGTCCTACAATGAGCAGTTCTTC.

In this sample, this clonotype turned up a few times. The chain recombines TRBV5-1 with TRBJ2-7; D remains ambiguous. V gave up 6 bases and J gave up 1 base, with 14 bases separating them. The CDR3 has 14 amino acids. Germline assignment: CDR1 SGHRS and CDR2 YFSETQ. The CDR3 nucleotides are TGCGCCAGCACCACCCGACCCGGTTCCTACGAGCAGTACTTC. As protein: CASTTRPGSYEQYF.

The rearrangement uses TRBV27 and TRBJ2-4; D possibly corresponds to TRBD2 (5 bases). TRBJ2-5 matches the DNA end more closely, so the J call is doubtful. The germline V gene encodes CDR1 MNHEY and CDR2 SMNVEV (reference sequence). The CDR3 totals 16 residues. The CDR3 DNA is TGTGCCAGCAGTTCCCCCTCGGACGGGGAGCAGGAGACCCAGTACTTC. This encodes CASSSPSDGEQETQYF.

The chain combines TRBV12-3 or TRBV12-4 with TRBJ1-1, with TRBD1 identical over 8 bases. V was clipped by 1 base and J by 1 base; unmatched bases: 5. The CDR3 spans 16 residues. CDR3 nucleotide sequence: TGTGCCAGCAGTTTAGTCACAGGGGGTCCGAACACTGAAGCTTTCTTT. Protein: CASSLVTGGPNTEAFF.

Worth noting for this clonotype: This may stem from a read error, because a much larger clone lies one nucleotide away. The CDR3 DNA follows: TGTGCCAGCAGTGAGAGGACAGGGGGCTACGAGCAGTACTTC. Its translation: CASSERTGGYEQYF. The chain recombines TRBV6-1 with TRBJ2-7, with 10 bases matching TRBD1. The CDR3 extends over 14 amino acids. Germline assignment: CDR1 MNHNS and CDR2 SASEGT. Trimming took 3 bases from V and 3 from J; bases not matched to a gene: 2.

The V call is TRBV3-1, the J call TRBJ2-7; 7 bases are shared with TRBD1. Judging by the DNA end, TRBJ2-5 fits better; the J call may be wrong. The CDR3 runs 15 residues. The germline V gene has CDR1 LGHDT and CDR2 YNNKEL (reference sequence). The CDR3 sequence is CASSPPDGRQGTQYF. As DNA, the CDR3 is TGTGCCAGCAGCCCGCCTGACGGAAGACAGGGGACCCAGTACTTC.

A few counts support this clonotype. This chain connects TRBV4-3 to TRBJ2-1; D is ambiguous. CDR1 and CDR2 (germline): LGHNA, YSLEER. The CDR3 is 15 residues long. V lost 0 bases and J lost 2, with 8 bases in between. CDR3 bases: TGCGCCAGCAGCCAAGATCACGACCCCTACAATGAGCAGTTCTTC. It codes for CASSQDHDPYNEQFF.